This T cell receptor (beta chain) was captured by sequencing in a study of shared clonotypes between healthy human individuals. Study as a whole: Three plates were used per donor for CD4 naive, three for CD4 memory, two for CD8 naive and one for CD8 memory.

V lost 2 bases and J 7 bases, leaving 12 bases between the germline ends. Germline loops: CDR1 SGHAT, CDR2 FQNNGV. The CDR3 totals 15 residues. The repertoire was sequenced with immunoSEQ multiplex PCR; TCRdb's copy has only in-frame clones and lacks some. Of some 2.1 million clones in the sample, about 95% were seen once. As concerns this clone: The antigen is undetermined.

Positively selected for CCR7, the CD45RO-negative cells used as naive CD8 cells excluded terminally differentiated effector memory CD45RA+ cells. Points from the study as a whole: Limited genetic and exposure-history diversity came from having few donors.

The clonotype was recovered from a man between 18 and 29 years old in good health. Material for sequencing was naive CD8+ T cells sorted from blood. V gene TRBV11-2 combines with J gene TRBJ1-6; D may be TRBD1 (5 bases). The CDR3 protein is CASSLMLGGNSPLHF. The CDR3 DNA reads TGTGCCAGCAGCTTAATGTTGGGGGGGAATTCACCCCTCCACTTT.